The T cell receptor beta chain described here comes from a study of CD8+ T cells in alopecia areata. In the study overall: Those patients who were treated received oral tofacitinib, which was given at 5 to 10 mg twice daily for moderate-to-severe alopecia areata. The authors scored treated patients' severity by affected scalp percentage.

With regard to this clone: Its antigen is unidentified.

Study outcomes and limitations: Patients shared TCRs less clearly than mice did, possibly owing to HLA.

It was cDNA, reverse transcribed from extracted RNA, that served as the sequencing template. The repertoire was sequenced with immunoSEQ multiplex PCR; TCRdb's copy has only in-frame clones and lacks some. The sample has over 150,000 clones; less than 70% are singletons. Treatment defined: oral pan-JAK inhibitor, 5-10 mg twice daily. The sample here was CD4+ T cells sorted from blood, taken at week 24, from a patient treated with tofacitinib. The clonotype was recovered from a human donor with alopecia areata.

The DNA of the CDR3 is TGCGCCAGCAGCCAAGTTGGTGACAGGCAAGCTTTCTTT. Translating it yields CASSQVGDRQAFF. The chain uses TRBV4-1 and TRBJ1-1, with D possibly being TRBD1 (6 bases). V was pared by 1 base and J by 9 bases, with 12 bases between. Germline V gene sequence: CDR1 MGHRA, CDR2 YSYEKL. This CDR3 has 13 amino acids.